Following are 10 T cell receptor beta chains from one sample sequenced in a study of blood T cell repertoires in COVID-19. This table comes from immunoSEQ multiplex PCR, and its TCRdb copy is limited to in-frame clones, with some not included. The sample comprises about 120,000 clones, over 80% of which are singletons, and more than 25% rests with the top ten. The material sequenced was peripheral blood. The source of these receptors is a woman in her seventies with acute or convalescent COVID-19.

J is TRBJ2-5 and V is TRBV11-2, with 7 bases lining up with TRBD1. Trimming took 4 bases from V and 3 from J; bases not matched to a gene: 8. Germline assignment: CDR1 SGHAT and CDR2 FQNNGV. The CDR3 has 15 amino acids. The CDR3 DNA reads as TGTGCCAGCAGCTCCAACGTGGGACAGAAAGAGACCCAGTACTTC. Residues: CASSSNVGQKETQYF.

The chain recombines TRBV30 with TRBJ1-4; TRBD1 agrees at 8 bases. Germline values: CDR1 GTSNPN, CDR2 SVGIG (reference sequence). This CDR3 is 13 amino acids long. Trimming cost V 4 bases and J 8 bases; bases outside gene matches: 6. In DNA form, the CDR3 reads TGTGCCTGGACTTATCAGGGGGCAGAAAAACTGTTTTTT. Protein: CAWTYQGAEKLFF.

This rearrangement joins TRBV6-5 to TRBJ1-6; TRBD1 matches 7 bases. CDR1 and CDR2 (germline): MNHEY, SVGAGI. The junction had 3 bases not matched to a gene; V was cut back by 7 bases and J by 0 bases. The CDR3 is 15 residues long. The CDR3 region is CASTRDSSYNSPLHF. In DNA, the CDR3 is TGTGCCAGCACCCGGGACAGCTCCTATAATTCACCCCTCCACTTT.

This sequence joins TRBV19 and TRBJ1-4; 8 bases line up with TRBD1. Germline CDR1 LNHDA, CDR2 SQIVND (reference sequence). V was clipped by 6 bases and J by 6 bases; unmatched bases: 15. This CDR3 contains 17 residues. The CDR3 DNA is TGTGCCAGTAGCGGGACAGGCGCCGGGCCTAGCTATGAAAAACTGTTTTTT. Translation: CASSGTGAGPSYEKLFF.

This sequence joins TRBV5-6 and TRBJ2-5; TRBD2 matches at 7 bases. The germline CDR1 and CDR2 sequences are SGHDT and YYEEEE. The junction had 8 bases not matched to a gene; V was cut back by 2 bases and J by 4 bases. The CDR3 is 15 residues long. CDR3 DNA: TGTGCCAGCAGCTTCGACCCGGGAGGTTCAGAGACCCAGTACTTC. It specifies CASSFDPGGSETQYF. Full variable domain (remainder filled in from reference TRBV5-6 and TRBJ2-5): DAGVTQSPTHLIKTRGQQVTLRCSPKSGHDTVSWYQQALGQGPQFIFQYYEEEERQRGNFPDRFSGHQFPNYSSELNVNALLLGDSALYLCASSFDPGGSETQYFGPGTRLLVL.

This clone was counted a single time. The chain carries TRBV5-5 and TRBJ1-2, with D unclear. The germline CDR1 and CDR2 sequences are SGHKS and YYEKEE (reference sequence). V was trimmed by 1 base and J by 4 bases, leaving 14 bases between them. This CDR3 has 15 residues. In nucleotides, the CDR3 is TGTGCCAGCAGCTTGTCTGGCCGGGGAGGCTATGGCTACACCTTC. It is translated as CASSLSGRGGYGYTF.

This chain links TRBV2 with TRBJ1-1, with TRBD1 matching 7 bases. Trimming at V came to 4 bases and at J to 11 bases, leaving 16 bases not matched to a gene. The CDR3 covers 15 residues. Germline CDR1 reads SNHLY; CDR2 reads FYNNEI. The CDR3, as DNA: TGTGCCAGCAGTGCTACGGACAGGTCGCCTGGGCGGGCTTTCTTT. It yields the protein CASSATDRSPGRAFF.

This chain joins TRBV5-1 and TRBJ2-3, with 8 nucleotides matching TRBD1. Germline V gene data show CDR1 as SGHRS and CDR2 as YFSETQ. The CDR3 has 15 amino acids. V was clipped by 0 bases and J by 2 bases; unmatched bases: 2. The CDR3 loop is CASSLGDRPTDTQYF. CDR3 in DNA: TGCGCCAGCAGCTTGGGGGACAGGCCCACAGATACGCAGTATTTT.

The chain combines TRBV19 with TRBJ1-1; D is possibly TRBD1 (5 bases). The CDR3 length is 12 residues. V was trimmed by 3 bases and J by 8 bases, leaving 10 bases between them. Germline V lookup: CDR1 LNHDA, CDR2 SQIVND (reference sequence). The CDR3 DNA sequence: TGTGCCAGTAGTATTTCAGGGATCGAAGCTTTCTTT. Residues: CASSISGIEAFF.

The chain employs TRBV5-4 and TRBJ2-3; D is perhaps TRBD2 (6 bases). Trimming removed 6 bases at V and 2 bases at J, with 19 bases between. The CDR3 has 16 residues. The V gene's germline CDR1 is SGHNT and CDR2 YYREEE (reference sequence). The DNA of the CDR3 is TGTGCCAGCACCCCCCCAACGGGGGTTCCCACAGATACGCAGTATTTT. Translated, it gives CASTPPTGVPTDTQYF.